This T cell receptor (beta chain) comes out of a study of T cell clonality in common variable immunodeficiency. Study-wide findings and caveats: Reportedly, TCR beta sequences from common variable immunodeficiency showed fewer deletions and N-nucleotide insertions. TCRbeta clonality was increased in CVID versus healthy controls.

Sequencing input was equivalent genomic DNA from CVID and controls. Assay: immunoSEQ multiplex PCR; the TCRdb copy retains only in-frame clones and omits some. This sample carries tens of thousands of clones and no singletons, and less than 3.5% goes to the top ten. This CDR3 contains 11 residues. CDR1 is LNHDA and CDR2 is SQIVND in the germline V gene (reference sequence). Trimming removed 8 bases from V and 8 bases from J, with 7 bases in between. Donors gave about 5 to 8.5 ml heparinized peripheral whole blood. This clone came up many times. Its antigen is unknown. The sequenced fragment ends 3 residues before the CDR3 boundary, so the rest is inferred from the germline J gene.

This TCR came from a human donor with common variable immunodeficiency. Sequences were obtained from peripheral blood mononuclear cells. The chain has TRBV19 and TRBJ1-6, with unresolved D. CDR3 sequence reads: CASGPDSPLHF. The covered CDR3 bases are TGTGCCAGTGGCCCCGATTCACCC.